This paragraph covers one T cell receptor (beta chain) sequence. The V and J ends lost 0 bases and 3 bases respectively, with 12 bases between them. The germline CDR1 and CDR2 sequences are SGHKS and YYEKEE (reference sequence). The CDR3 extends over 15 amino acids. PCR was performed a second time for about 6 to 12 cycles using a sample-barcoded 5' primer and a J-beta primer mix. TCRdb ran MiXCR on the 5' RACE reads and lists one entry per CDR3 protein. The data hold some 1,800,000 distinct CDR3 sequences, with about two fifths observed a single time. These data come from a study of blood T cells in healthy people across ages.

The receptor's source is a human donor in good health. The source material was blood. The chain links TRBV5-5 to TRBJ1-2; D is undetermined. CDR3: CASSLVGRRDYGYTF. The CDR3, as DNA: TGTGCCAGCAGCTTGGTAGGCAGAAGGGACTATGGCTACACCTTC. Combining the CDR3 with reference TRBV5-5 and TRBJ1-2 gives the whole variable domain DAGVTQSPTHLIKTRGQQVTLRCSPISGHKSVSWYQQVLGQGPQFIFQYYEKEERGRGNFPDRFSARQFPNYSSELNVNALLLGDSALYLCASSLVGRRDYGYTFGSGTRLTVV.